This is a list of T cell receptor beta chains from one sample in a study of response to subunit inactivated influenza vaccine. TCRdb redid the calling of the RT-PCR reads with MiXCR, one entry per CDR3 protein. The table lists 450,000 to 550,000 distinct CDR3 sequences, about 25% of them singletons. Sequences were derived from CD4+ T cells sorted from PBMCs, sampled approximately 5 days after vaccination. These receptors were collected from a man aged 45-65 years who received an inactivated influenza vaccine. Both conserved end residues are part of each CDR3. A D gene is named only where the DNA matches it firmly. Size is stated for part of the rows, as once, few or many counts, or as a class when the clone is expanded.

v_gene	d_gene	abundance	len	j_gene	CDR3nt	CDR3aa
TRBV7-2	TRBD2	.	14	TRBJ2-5	TGTGCCAGCAGCAAAACCAGCGGGAGTGAGACCCAGTACTTC	CASSKTSGSETQYF
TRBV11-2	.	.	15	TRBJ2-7	TGTGCCAGCAGCGCCTGGGACCGTGATATCCACGAGCAGTACTTC	CASSAWDRDIHEQYF
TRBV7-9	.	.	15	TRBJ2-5	TGTGCCAGCGCCCCAGGTGGAAGGGGTCAAGAGACCCAGTACTTC	CASAPGGRGQETQYF
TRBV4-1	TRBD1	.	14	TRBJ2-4	TGCGCCAGCAGCCAGGGACAGATGTTAAACATTCAGTACTTC	CASSQGQMLNIQYF
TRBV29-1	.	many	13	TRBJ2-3	TGCAGCGTTGGTCGCGTCCGTATGGATACGCAGTATTTT	CSVGRVRMDTQYF
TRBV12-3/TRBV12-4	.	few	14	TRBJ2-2	TGTGCCAGCAGGCGGCCACTGAACACCGGGGAGCTGTTTTTT	CASRRPLNTGELFF
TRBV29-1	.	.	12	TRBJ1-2	TGCAGCTCCTCAGGCGCCTCCGGGGGCTACACCTTC	CSSSGASGGYTF
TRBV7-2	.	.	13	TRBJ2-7	TGTGCCAGCAGCGTAAGTCCGGGCTACGAGCAGTACTTC	CASSVSPGYEQYF
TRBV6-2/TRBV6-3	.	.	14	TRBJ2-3	TGTGCCAGCAGGCTCGCGAGGATTACAGATACGCAGTATTTT	CASRLARITDTQYF
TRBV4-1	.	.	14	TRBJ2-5	TGCGCCAGCAGCCAAGTGACCAACCAAGAGACCCAGTACTTC	CASSQVTNQETQYF
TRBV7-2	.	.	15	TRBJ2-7	TGTGCCAGCAGCACCACCGGGACATGGAGGGCCGAGCAGTACTTC	CASSTTGTWRAEQYF
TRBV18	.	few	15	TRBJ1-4	TGTGCCAGCTCACCTGTCGCAGGGTCTAATGAAAAACTGTTTTTT	CASSPVAGSNEKLFF
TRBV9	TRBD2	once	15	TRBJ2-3	TGTGCCAGCAGCAATAGCGGGAGAAGGGCAGATACGCAGTATTTT	CASSNSGRRADTQYF
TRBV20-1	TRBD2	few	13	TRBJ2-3	TGCAGTGCTCATTCGGGTAGCGGGCTTACGCAGTATTTT	CSAHSGSGLTQYF
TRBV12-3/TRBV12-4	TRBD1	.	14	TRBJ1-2	TGTGCCAGCAGGGGGACAGGGGCTTACTATGGCTACACCTTC	CASRGTGAYYGYTF
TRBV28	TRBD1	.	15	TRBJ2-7	TGTGCCAGCAGTCCCACCGGGACAGGGCGCTACGAGCAGTACTTC	CASSPTGTGRYEQYF
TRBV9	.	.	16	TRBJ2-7	TGTGCCAGCAGCGCCCCGGGGGGACAGGCGCACTACGAGCAGTACTTC	CASSAPGGQAHYEQYF
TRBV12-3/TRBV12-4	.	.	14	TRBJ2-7	TGTGCCAGCAGTCCGGGACTCCAACCCTACGAGCAGTACTTC	CASSPGLQPYEQYF
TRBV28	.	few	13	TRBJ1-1	TGTGCCAGCAGTTTATCAAATCAGGGAAAAGCTTTCTTT	CASSLSNQGKAFF
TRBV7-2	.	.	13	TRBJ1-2	TGTGCCAGCAGCTTAGTAACTCTGTATGGCTACACCTTC	CASSLVTLYGYTF
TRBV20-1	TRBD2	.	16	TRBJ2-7	TGCAGTGCTAGAGATATTCAACTAGCGGGTCGCTACGAGCAGTACTTC	CSARDIQLAGRYEQYF
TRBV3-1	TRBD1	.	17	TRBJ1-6	TGTGCCAGCAGCCGCCTGGGACAGGGGCGTTTCAATTCACCCCTCCACTTT	CASSRLGQGRFNSPLHF
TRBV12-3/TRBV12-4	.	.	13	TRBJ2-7	TGTGCCAGCAGTTTTCTTAGGGCCTACGAGCAGTACTTC	CASSFLRAYEQYF
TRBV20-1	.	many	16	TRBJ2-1	TGCAGTGCTAGACCAAGGACCCGTAGATCCTACAATGAGCAGTTCTTC	CSARPRTRRSYNEQFF
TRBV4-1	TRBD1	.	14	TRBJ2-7	TGCGCCAGCAGCCAGACAGGGGCGGCGGGGATGCAGTACTTC	CASSQTGAAGMQYF
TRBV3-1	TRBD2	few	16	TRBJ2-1	TGTGCCAGCAGCCACCGACTAGCGACCCTCTACAATGAGCAGTTCTTC	CASSHRLATLYNEQFF
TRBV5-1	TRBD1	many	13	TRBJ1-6	TGCGCCAGCAGGTACGGACAGGATTCACCCCTCCACTTT	CASRYGQDSPLHF
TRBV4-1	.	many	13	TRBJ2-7	TGCGCCAGCAGCCAGGGGGAGGTAGGCGAGCAGTACTTC	CASSQGEVGEQYF
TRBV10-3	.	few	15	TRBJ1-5	TGTGCCATCAGTGAGGGGAGGGGAGGCAATCAGCCCCAGCATTTT	CAISEGRGGNQPQHF
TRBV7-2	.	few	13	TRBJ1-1	TGTGCCAGCAGCTTGGCGAGACAGGCTGAAGCTTTCTTT	CASSLARQAEAFF
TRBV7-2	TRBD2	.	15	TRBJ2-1	TGTGCCAGCAGCTTAGAGGGGGGACTAGCGACTGAGCAGTTCTTC	CASSLEGGLATEQFF
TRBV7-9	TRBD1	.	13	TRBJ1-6	TGTGCCAGCAGCTTCAGGGGGAATTCACCCCTCCACTTT	CASSFRGNSPLHF
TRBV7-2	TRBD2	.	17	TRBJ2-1	TGTGCCAGCAGCACCATGACTAGCGGGACGACCTACAATGAGCAGTTCTTC	CASSTMTSGTTYNEQFF
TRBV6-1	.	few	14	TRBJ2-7	TGTGCCAGCAGACAGTCAGGGGCGAACTACGAGCAGTACTTC	CASRQSGANYEQYF
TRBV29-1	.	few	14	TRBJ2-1	TGCAGCGTTGTGTTTTGGGGGGCCTACAATGAGCAGTTCTTC	CSVVFWGAYNEQFF
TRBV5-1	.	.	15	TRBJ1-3	TGCGCCAGCAGCTTTGGGCAGGGAGGAGGAAACACCATATATTTT	CASSFGQGGGNTIYF
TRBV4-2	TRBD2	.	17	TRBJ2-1	TGTGCCAGCAGCCGGACTAGCGGGAGGGGGTCCTACAATGAGCAGTTCTTC	CASSRTSGRGSYNEQFF
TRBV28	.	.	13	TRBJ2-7	TGTGCCAGCAGCCCTCCTTGGTCCCGCGAGCAGTACTTC	CASSPPWSREQYF
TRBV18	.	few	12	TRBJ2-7	TGTGCCAGCTCACCACGGAACTACGAGCAGTACTTC	CASSPRNYEQYF
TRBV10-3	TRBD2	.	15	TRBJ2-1	TGTGCCATCAGTGCCGGGACTAGCGGGGACAATGAGCAGTTCTTC	CAISAGTSGDNEQFF
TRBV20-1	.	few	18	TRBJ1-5	TGCAGTGCTAGATCACCCCTGGCAGGCTCCAATAGCAATCAGCCCCAGCATTTT	CSARSPLAGSNSNQPQHF
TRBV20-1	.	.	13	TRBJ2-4	TGCAGTACACTGGGCCTAGCCAAAAACATTCAGTACTTC	CSTLGLAKNIQYF
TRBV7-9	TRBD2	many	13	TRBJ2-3	TGTGCCAGCAGCTTTGGGGGGGCAGATACGCAGTATTTT	CASSFGGADTQYF
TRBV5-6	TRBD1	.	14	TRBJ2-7	TGTGCCAGCAGCTTGGTGGACAGGGGTTCCGAGCAGTACTTC	CASSLVDRGSEQYF
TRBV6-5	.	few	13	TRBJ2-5	TGTGCCAGCAGTTACGAGGGGCTGAAGACCCAGTACTTC	CASSYEGLKTQYF
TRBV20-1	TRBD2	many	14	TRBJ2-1	TGCAGTGCTCGTCTAGCGGGGGGGCTTAGTGAGCAGTTCTTC	CSARLAGGLSEQFF
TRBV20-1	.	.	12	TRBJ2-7	TGCAGTGCTAATGCAGGCCAGAACGAGCAGTACTTC	CSANAGQNEQYF
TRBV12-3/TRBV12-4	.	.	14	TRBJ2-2	TGTGCCAGCACCCTTGGGGGTTCCACCGGGGAGCTGTTTTTT	CASTLGGSTGELFF
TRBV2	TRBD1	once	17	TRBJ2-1	TGTGCCAGCAGCAATAAAGCTGGGACAGGGTTGTTCAATGAGCAGTTCTTC	CASSNKAGTGLFNEQFF
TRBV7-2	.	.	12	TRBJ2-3	TGTGCCAGCAGCGCAGAGGTCGGTACGCAGTATTTT	CASSAEVGTQYF
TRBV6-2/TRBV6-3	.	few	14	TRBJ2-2	TGTGCCAGCAGCCTTGGGGGAGTCACCGGGGAGCTGTTTTTT	CASSLGGVTGELFF
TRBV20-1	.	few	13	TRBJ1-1	TGCAGTGCCACTTACAGCCTTGGGGCTGAAGCTTTCTTT	CSATYSLGAEAFF
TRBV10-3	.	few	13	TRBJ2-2	TGTGCCACCAACAGGGATAGCACCGGGGAGCTGTTTTTT	CATNRDSTGELFF
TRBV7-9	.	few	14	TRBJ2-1	TGTGCCAGCAGCTTAGCGGGGTCAATAATTGAGCAGTTCTTC	CASSLAGSIIEQFF
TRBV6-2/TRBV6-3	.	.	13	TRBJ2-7	TGTGCCAGCAGCGACCCAGAGACCTACGAGCAGTACTTC	CASSDPETYEQYF
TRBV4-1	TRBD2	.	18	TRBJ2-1	TGCGCCAGCAGCCAAGGGGGTCGACGCGGGGGGCTCTACAATGAGCAGTTCTTC	CASSQGGRRGGLYNEQFF
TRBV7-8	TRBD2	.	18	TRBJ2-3	TGTGCCAGCAGCTTAGAGGCGGGGATAGCGGGAGTTCTAGATACGCAGTATTTT	CASSLEAGIAGVLDTQYF
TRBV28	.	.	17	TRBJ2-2	TGTGCCAGCAGTTTAGGGTTGGGGCCTAGTCGGGACGGGGAGCTGTTTTTT	CASSLGLGPSRDGELFF
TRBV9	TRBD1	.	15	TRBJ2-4	TGTGCCAGCAGCGCCTCGGACAGGTCGGGAAACATTCAGTACTTC	CASSASDRSGNIQYF
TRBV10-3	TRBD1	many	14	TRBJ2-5	TGTGCCATCAGTGTAAGACAGGGAGAAGAGACCCAGTACTTC	CAISVRQGEETQYF